The present T cell receptor (beta chain) was sequenced within a study of identical twins. Healthy Caucasians provided all donations. This clonotype was found a few times. The antigen is undetermined. Each CDR3 protein gets one entry after TCRdb re-called the 5' RACE reads with MiXCR. This table has 1.5 million to 2 million distinct CDR3 sequences, around 29% appearing once. The germline V gene encodes CDR1 SGHTA and CDR2 FQGNSA. The CDR3 totals 15 residues. V was shortened by 2 bases and J by 7 bases, with 17 bases between the two germline ends. Study outcomes and limitations: These conclusions were based on statistical analysis (cross-sectional, not following the same donors). Out-of-frame alpha sequences shared by twins were enriched for low generation probability. Analyses based on zero insertions could be partly confounded by invariant MAIT and iNKT cells.

The TCR comes from a newborn girl in good health. The chain links TRBV7-2 to TRBJ2-5; a possible D gene is TRBD2 (6 bases). Sequenced sample: cord blood. CDR3 residues: CASSLLAGLGGTQYF. DNA for the CDR3: TGTGCCAGCAGCTTACTTGCGGGCTTGGGGGGGACCCAGTACTTC.